This T cell receptor beta chain appears in the sequencing data of a study of cytomegalovirus exposure and HLA in healthy donors. Study results and limitations: Reported performance of the classifier showed diagnosis of cytomegalovirus status with high specificity and sensitivity. With later analysis, a missense DCLRE1C variant became linked to TCR beta V- and J-gene trimming. The study listed 164 cytomegalovirus-associated TCR beta chains.

The PCR ran on 60 Vbeta and 13 Jbeta primers. Profiled with immunoSEQ multiplex PCR; TCRdb holds only in-frame clones, not every one. This sample's clone table lists approximately 110,000 clones. Trimming stripped 3 bases from V and 7 bases from J, with 9 bases between. The CDR3 is 12 amino acids. Germline V gives CDR1 WNHNN, CDR2 SYGVQD (reference sequence). It was healthy bone marrow donors who served as donors. To note about this clone: The antigen is unknown.

Material for sequencing was PBMCs. The chain recombines TRBV10-1 with TRBJ1-1; TRBD1 is a possible D gene (6 bases). The source of this sequence is a man aged 45-65 years in good health and CMV-seronegative. CDR3: CASSDLQGEAFF. CDR3 DNA sequence: TGCGCCAGCAGTGACCTACAGGGTGAAGCTTTCTTT.